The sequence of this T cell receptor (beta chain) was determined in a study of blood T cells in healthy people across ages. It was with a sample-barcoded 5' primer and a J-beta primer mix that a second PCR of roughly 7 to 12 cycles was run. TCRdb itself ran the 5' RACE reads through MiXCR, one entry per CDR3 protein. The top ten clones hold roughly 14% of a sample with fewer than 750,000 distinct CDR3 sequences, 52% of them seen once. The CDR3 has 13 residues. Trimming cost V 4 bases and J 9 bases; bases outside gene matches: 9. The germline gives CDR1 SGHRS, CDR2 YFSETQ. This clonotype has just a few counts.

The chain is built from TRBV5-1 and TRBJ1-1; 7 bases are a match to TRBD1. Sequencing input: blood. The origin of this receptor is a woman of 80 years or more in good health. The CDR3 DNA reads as TGCGCCAGCAGCGGACAGGCAGAGATCAAAGCTTTCTTT. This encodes CASSGQAEIKAFF.